The next 24 T cell receptor beta chains were all read from a single sample in a study of blood T cell repertoires in COVID-19. Repertoires were generated with immunoSEQ multiplex PCR, while TCRdb's copy carries only in-frame clones and drops some. The sample has around 230,000 clones, 65% to 90% seen once. Material for sequencing was peripheral blood. These TCRs come from a man aged 50 or older with COVID-19, enrolled during active disease.

The genes are TRBV5-1 and TRBJ2-7, with D maybe TRBD1 (6 bases). Trimming shortened V by 5 bases and J by 2 bases, and 14 bases separated the two germline ends. The germline gives CDR1 SGHRS, CDR2 YFSETQ. The CDR3 extends over 14 amino acids. The CDR3 protein is CASSPGTSTYEQYF. CDR3 sequence (DNA): TGCGCCAGCAGTCCCGGGACATCCACCTACGAGCAGTACTTC. The variable domain in full, completed from reference TRBV5-1 and TRBJ2-7, reads KAGVTQTPRYLIKTRGQQVTLSCSPISGHRSVSWYQQTPGQGLQFLFEYFSETQRNKGNFPGRFSGRQFSNSRSEMNVSTLELGDSALYLCASSPGTSTYEQYFGPGTRLTVT.

The rearrangement uses TRBV15 and TRBJ1-2; tentative D call: TRBD1 (5 bases). CDR1 and CDR2 (germline): LNHNV, YYDKDF (reference sequence). V gave up 4 bases and J gave up 2 bases, with 14 bases separating them. This CDR3 is 15 amino acids long. This CDR3 is CATSTDRVKNYGYTF. The CDR3 nucleotides are TGTGCCACCAGCACCGACAGAGTTAAGAACTATGGCTACACCTTC.

The chain links TRBV6-5 to TRBJ2-1; 7 bases fit TRBD1. Germline V lookup: CDR1 MNHEY, CDR2 SVGAGI. Losses at the gene ends were 11 bases for V and 0 bases for J; bases not matched to a gene: 4. The CDR3 spans 13 residues. The CDR3 spells CAARQGSYNEQFF. The CDR3 nucleotides read TGTGCCGCCCGACAGGGCTCCTACAATGAGCAGTTCTTC.

This clone has more than one count but fewer than ten. One end of the junction varies from germline; a read error may be responsible. The gene calls are TRBV5-4 and TRBJ2-3; maybe TRBD2 (6 bases). Germline V gene lookup returns CDR1 SGHNT and CDR2 YYREEE (reference sequence). CDR3 length: 15 amino acids. Here the CDR3 reads CASTLLGGRTDTQYF. The CDR3 DNA reads TGTGCCAGCACCTTGCTTGGAGGGCGCACAGATACGCAGTATTTT.

The chain couples TRBV27 to TRBJ2-1, with D maybe TRBD2 (6 bases). Deletions cut 10 bases from V and 7 bases from J, with 17 bases between. Germline V gene lookup returns CDR1 MNHEY and CDR2 SMNVEV (reference sequence). The CDR3 is made up of 13 amino acids. Here the CDR3 DNA reads TGTGCCACCCTGGCTGCGGGGCGGAATGAGCAGTTCTTC. Encoded protein: CATLAAGRNEQFF.

This chain joins TRBV4-1 and TRBJ2-7; 11 bases are a match to TRBD1. The CDR3 length is 16 residues. V was pared by 4 bases and J by 4 bases, with 9 bases of the junction left unmatched. Per the germline V gene, CDR1 is MGHRA and CDR2 is YSYEKL. In DNA, the CDR3 is TGCGCCAGCAGCCCAAGCTGGGGGGACAGGGGGTACGAGCAGTACTTC. This translates into CASSPSWGDRGYEQYF.

The genes are TRBV2 and TRBJ2-6; D gene ambiguous. V lost 3 bases, J lost 2 bases, and 8 bases lay in between. The CDR3 extends over 15 amino acids. Germline V gene lookup returns CDR1 SNHLY and CDR2 FYNNEI. The CDR3 DNA follows: TGTGCCAGCAGTGAGGAGTTCCCTGGGGCCAACGTCCTGACTTTC. The encoded protein is CASSEEFPGANVLTF.

This chain links TRBV10-3 with TRBJ2-2; 8 bases are shared with TRBD1. With 5 bases clipped from V and 3 bases from J, the junction kept 5 bases outside the gene matches. This CDR3 region has 15 residues. Germline V gene sequence: CDR1 ENHRY, CDR2 SYGVKD. CDR3 amino acids: CAISKTGVDTGELFF. DNA for the CDR3: TGTGCCATCAGTAAGACAGGGGTGGACACCGGGGAGCTGTTTTTT.

The J gene is TRBJ2-7, the V gene TRBV29-1, with D possibly TRBD1 on 6 matching bases. Per the germline V gene, CDR1 is SQVTM and CDR2 is ANQGSEA. CDR3 length: 12 residues. V was trimmed by 4 bases and J by 5 bases, leaving 12 bases between them. In DNA, the CDR3 is TGCAGCGTTGGTCAGGGGATGAACGAGCAGTACTTC. This encodes CSVGQGMNEQYF.

CDR3 nucleotide sequence: TGCGCCAGCAGCTTGGGACAGGGGGGTGCCAACGTCCTGACTTTC. The encoded protein is CASSLGQGGANVLTF. The chain uses TRBV5-1 and TRBJ2-6; 9 nucleotides agree with TRBD1. Germline V gene sequence: CDR1 SGHRS, CDR2 YFSETQ. The J segment lost 7 bases and the V segment lost 0 bases, leaving 2 bases of the junction unmatched. CDR3 length: 15 residues. The full variable domain, its missing parts supplied by reference TRBV5-1 and TRBJ2-6, is KAGVTQTPRYLIKTRGQQVTLSCSPISGHRSVSWYQQTPGQGLQFLFEYFSETQRNKGNFPGRFSGRQFSNSRSEMNVSTLELGDSALYLCASSLGQGGANVLTFGAGSRLTVL.

J is TRBJ1-5 and V is TRBV5-5; possibly TRBD1 for D (6 bases). The germline CDR1 and CDR2 sequences are SGHKS and YYEKEE (reference sequence). V shed 4 bases and J shed 6 bases, with 20 bases lying between them. The CDR3 has 16 amino acids. DNA for the CDR3: TGTGCCAGCAGCCTCTCTGGACAGTCACGGGCTCAGCCCCAGCATTTT. Translated, it gives CASSLSGQSRAQPQHF.

This sequence joins TRBV7-2 and TRBJ2-4; the D is unclear. The CDR3 has 18 residues. V was trimmed by 1 base and J by 2 bases, leaving 18 bases between them. Germline V gene lookup returns CDR1 SGHTA and CDR2 FQGNSA. CDR3 DNA sequence: TGTGCCAGCAGCTTAGACTCAAACCTTATTCTCACCAAAAACATTCAGTACTTC. Translating gives CASSLDSNLILTKNIQYF.

The chain combines TRBV4-2 with TRBJ1-2; tentative D call: TRBD1 (5 bases). With 0 bases removed from V and 4 bases from J, the gap between germline ends came to 12 bases. There are 15 residues in the CDR3. Germline loops: CDR1 LGHNA, CDR2 YNFKEQ. The chain's CDR3 is CASSQDAGIFYGYTF. The CDR3 coding sequence is TGTGCCAGCAGCCAAGACGCAGGGATCTTCTATGGCTACACCTTC.

The chain is built from TRBV10-3 and TRBJ2-2; 7 bases fit TRBD1. Trimming at V came to 6 bases and at J to 8 bases, leaving 12 bases not matched to a gene. Germline values: CDR1 ENHRY, CDR2 SYGVKD. The CDR3 runs 15 residues. The CDR3: CAISRITGEGGELFF. The CDR3 DNA reads as TGTGCCATCAGCCGTATCACAGGGGAAGGGGGGGAGCTGTTTTTT.

The chain recombines TRBV6-5 with TRBJ2-2, with 7 bases aligning to TRBD1. Germline CDR1 is MNHEY and CDR2 is SVGAGI. V lost 4 bases, J lost 4 bases, and 3 bases stayed unmatched. The CDR3 is 14 residues long. The CDR3 is CASSLTGFTGELFF. For the CDR3, the DNA is TGTGCCAGCAGTTTGACAGGGTTCACCGGGGAGCTGTTTTTT.

Here the CDR3 DNA reads TGTGCCAGCAGGCCTTCCGGACTCCAAGAGACCCAGTACTTC. Encoded protein: CASRPSGLQETQYF. This chain connects TRBV27 to TRBJ2-5; D is perhaps TRBD2 (5 bases). Per the germline V gene, CDR1 is MNHEY and CDR2 is SMNVEV (reference sequence). V lost 6 bases to trimming and J lost 1 base, with 12 bases between them. This CDR3 is 14 amino acids long.

J is TRBJ2-1 and V is TRBV6-5; 9 positions agree with TRBD2. Per the germline V gene, CDR1 is MNHEY and CDR2 is SVGAGI. Losses at the gene ends were 6 bases for V and 13 bases for J; bases not matched to a gene: 13. The CDR3 has 14 residues. CDR3: CASRPLGLAVNQFF. Here the CDR3 DNA reads TGTGCCAGCAGACCTCTGGGACTAGCTGTGAATCAGTTCTTC.

The gene calls are TRBV28 and TRBJ1-1; 7 bases line up with TRBD1. From germline, CDR1 is MDHEN and CDR2 SYDVKM. The CDR3 length is 13 residues. After removal of 5 bases from V and 3 bases from J, the junction contained 3 bases not matched to a gene. CDR3 in amino acids: CASSAGGYTEAFF. The CDR3 DNA follows: TGTGCCAGCAGTGCAGGGGGATACACTGAAGCTTTCTTT.

The chain carries TRBV5-1 and TRBJ2-2, with 10 bases aligning to TRBD2. The CDR3 totals 16 residues. Germline CDR1 is SGHRS and CDR2 is YFSETQ. The ends lost 1 base at V and 3 bases at J; junction bases unmatched: 3. CDR3 protein: CASSLLTSGDTGELFF. CDR3 coding DNA: TGCGCCAGCAGCTTGCTAACTAGCGGGGACACCGGGGAGCTGTTTTTT.

The chain combines TRBV7-2 with TRBJ2-1; TRBD2 matches at 9 bases. Germline CDR1 SGHTA, CDR2 FQGNSA. V gave up 3 bases and J gave up 1 base; unmatched junction bases: 7. The CDR3 spans 17 residues. CDR3 sequence: CASSFGGGAGSYNEQFF. In DNA form, the CDR3 reads TGTGCCAGCAGCTTCGGCGGGGGGGCTGGATCCTACAATGAGCAGTTCTTC.

The V and J genes are TRBV10-3 and TRBJ2-3; D gene uncertain. Per the germline V gene, CDR1 is ENHRY and CDR2 is SYGVKD. The CDR3 is 16 amino acids. Trimming removed 0 bases from V and 4 bases from J, with 14 bases in between. CDR3: CAISESNRPRADTQYF. CDR3 nucleotides: TGTGCCATCAGTGAGTCGAATCGGCCCCGGGCAGATACGCAGTATTTT.

This clone was observed a handful of times. The chain links TRBV27 to TRBJ1-1; D possibly corresponds to TRBD1 (6 bases). Looked up from germline, CDR1 is MNHEY and CDR2 is SMNVEV (reference sequence). V dropped 2 bases and J dropped 4 bases, with 17 bases sitting between them. The length of the CDR3 is 16 residues. The chain's CDR3 is CASSLRGGGASTEAFF. Written as DNA, the CDR3 is TGTGCCAGCAGTTTAAGGGGTGGGGGGGCGAGCACTGAAGCTTTCTTT.

The V and J genes are TRBV9 and TRBJ2-2, with D tentatively TRBD2 (5 bases). The CDR3 runs 13 residues. The V end was cut by 3 bases, the J end by 6 bases, with 9 bases between. Germline CDR1 and CDR2: SGDLS and YYNGEE. The CDR3 sequence is CASSGSGAGELFF. Here the CDR3 DNA reads TGTGCCAGCAGCGGTTCCGGGGCCGGGGAGCTGTTTTTT.

The chain recombines TRBV7-3 with TRBJ1-5, with D hard to call. The CDR3 length is 13 residues. Trimming removed 2 bases at V and 5 bases at J, with 7 bases between. Germline V gene sequence: CDR1 SGHTA, CDR2 FQGTGA. The CDR3 sequence is CASSLEFDQPQHF. The CDR3, as DNA: TGTGCCAGCAGCTTAGAGTTCGATCAGCCCCAGCATTTT.